These 23 T cell receptor beta chains were sequenced from one sample in a study of early T cells in non-severe SARS-CoV-2 infection. TCRdb re-called the 5' RACE reads through MiXCR, storing one row per CDR3 protein. The sample contains around 66,000 distinct CDR3 sequences, less than 15% of which appear only once. Material for sequencing was whole blood. Every receptor here comes from an adult who was a healthcare worker with PCR-confirmed SARS-CoV-2 infection or an uninfected control (not recorded which).

This clonotype was observed many times. The chain uses TRBV20-1 and TRBJ2-3; tentatively, D is TRBD1 (6 bases). In germline, CDR1 is DFQATT, CDR2 SNEGSKA (reference sequence). The germline V and J ends were trimmed by 5 bases and 0 bases, with 18 bases remaining between them. The CDR3 is made up of 16 amino acids. DNA for the CDR3: TGCAGTGCTGCCCTCAGGGGTCGTGCTAGCACAGATACGCAGTATTTT. Translation: CSAALRGRASTDTQYF.

This clonotype was seen many times. This sequence joins TRBV6-2 or TRBV6-3 and TRBJ2-7; maybe TRBD2 (5 bases). This CDR3 is 16 amino acids long. The germline V and J ends were trimmed by 5 bases and 0 bases, with 17 bases remaining between them. CDR1 MNHEY and CDR2 SVGEGT come from the germline V gene. The DNA of the CDR3 is TGTGCCAGCAGTATGGAGCGGTCAAGGGTCTCCTACGAGCAGTACTTC. Its protein product is CASSMERSRVSYEQYF.

This clonotype was seen more than once but under ten times. The chain carries TRBV7-9 and TRBJ1-1; the D gene is possibly TRBD1 (5 bases). The V gene's germline CDR1 is SEHNR and CDR2 FQNEAQ (reference sequence). This CDR3 has 16 amino acids. V lost 5 bases and J 1 base, leaving 17 bases between the germline ends. The CDR3 DNA reads TGTGCCAGCAGCCACACAGAACTAACAGGGAACACTGAAGCTTTCTTT. It encodes CASSHTELTGNTEAFF.

This clonotype was detected only a few times. This chain links TRBV28 with TRBJ2-7; 9 bases fit TRBD2. The CDR3 consists of 16 residues. The germline V gene has CDR1 MDHEN and CDR2 SYDVKM. Trimming removed 7 bases from V and 7 bases from J; junction bases left unmatched: 17. The CDR3 coding sequence is TGTGCCAGCACACAAGCCGGGGCGGGAGGGCCAGGGGAGCAGTACTTC. It specifies CASTQAGAGGPGEQYF. The full variable domain, completed using reference TRBV28 and TRBJ2-7, is DVKVTQSSRYLVKRTGEKVFLECVQDMDHENMFWYRQDPGLGLRLIYFSYDVKMKEKGDIPEGYSVSREKKERFSLILESASTNQTSMYLCASTQAGAGGPGEQYFGPGTRLTVT.

This clonotype showed up just a few times. The chain joins TRBV12-3 or TRBV12-4 to TRBJ1-2; perhaps TRBD1 as D (5 bases). The V end lost 4 bases, the J end lost 4 bases, and 19 bases lay between the germline ends. The CDR3 spans 16 residues. In DNA, the CDR3 is TGTGCCAGCAGTTCGAACCAGGGAGGGCGAGGCTATGGCTACACCTTC. This encodes CASSSNQGGRGYGYTF.

The rearrangement joins TRBV7-6 to TRBJ1-1; the D gene is possibly TRBD1 (5 bases). Germline V gives CDR1 SGHVS, CDR2 FNYEAQ. V was cut by 2 bases and J by 5 bases, with 18 bases left in between. The CDR3 length is 16 residues. CDR3 amino acids: CASSLLSGGALTEAFF. CDR3 DNA sequence: TGTGCCAGCAGCTTATTGTCAGGAGGGGCTTTAACTGAAGCTTTCTTT.

The rearrangement links TRBV7-9 to TRBJ2-7; no clear D gene. The CDR3 has 12 residues. Germline lookup yields CDR1 SEHNR and CDR2 FQNEAQ (reference sequence). Trimming shortened V by 4 bases and J by 6 bases, and 10 bases separated the two germline ends. DNA for the CDR3: TGTGCCAGCAGCTCCCGGTTGTCCGAGCAGTACTTC. Its protein is CASSSRLSEQYF.

The genes are TRBV6-1 and TRBJ2-2; unclear D gene. This CDR3 has 15 amino acids. Trimming pared 3 bases from V and 3 bases from J, leaving 11 bases between. Germline CDR1 MNHNS, CDR2 SASEGT. The CDR3 DNA follows: TGTGCCAGCAGTGATAGGGTTCAGTACACCGGGGAGCTGTTTTTT. The encoded protein is CASSDRVQYTGELFF.

There are a few counts of this clonotype. V gene TRBV7-9 combines with J gene TRBJ1-6, with TRBD1 matching over 8 bases. CDR1 and CDR2 (germline): SEHNR, FQNEAQ (reference sequence). There are 15 residues in the CDR3. The trim removed 3 bases at V and 5 bases at J, leaving 3 bases unmatched. The CDR3 sequence is CASSLTGADNSPLHF. The CDR3, as DNA: TGTGCCAGCAGCTTGACAGGGGCTGATAATTCACCCCTCCACTTT.

This clonotype was seen a handful of times. The chain combines TRBV27 with TRBJ2-1, with 9 bases fitting TRBD2. There are 14 residues in the CDR3. The germline V gene has CDR1 MNHEY and CDR2 SMNVEV (reference sequence). J gave up 8 bases and V 5 bases, and 7 bases lay outside the gene matches. The DNA for the CDR3 is TGTGCCAGCAGTACCGGACTAGCGATCGATGAGCAGTTCTTC. Translated: CASSTGLAIDEQFF.

This clonotype was found many times. This chain joins TRBV19 and TRBJ2-3; TRBD2 matches at 10 bases. Looked up from germline, CDR1 is LNHDA and CDR2 is SQIVND (reference sequence). CDR3 length: 14 amino acids. Trimming removed 6 bases from V and 4 bases from J; junction bases left unmatched: 4. DNA for the CDR3: TGTGCCAGTAGCGCTAGCGGGAGACCAGATACGCAGTATTTT. Protein sequence: CASSASGRPDTQYF.

This clonotype has more than one count but fewer than ten. This chain links TRBV20-1 with TRBJ2-3; D is ambiguous. Trimming cost V 0 bases and J 0 bases, with 10 bases left between them. This CDR3 region has 15 residues. CDR1 DFQATT and CDR2 SNEGSKA come from the germline V gene (reference sequence). CDR3 nucleotide sequence: TGCAGTGCTAGAGATCATAGCCGGAGCACAGATACGCAGTATTTT. The encoded protein is CSARDHSRSTDTQYF.

This clonotype showed up just a few times. The gene calls are TRBV27 and TRBJ1-2; TRBD1 matches at 10 bases. Germline values: CDR1 MNHEY, CDR2 SMNVEV (reference sequence). This CDR3 spans 15 amino acids. J lost 4 bases, V lost 5 bases, and 7 bases had no gene match. This chain's CDR3 is CASSLEGQGSYGYTF. In DNA form, the CDR3 reads TGTGCCAGCAGTCTAGAGGGACAGGGGAGCTATGGCTACACCTTC.

The genes are TRBV7-6 and TRBJ2-5, with D unresolved. The CDR3 runs to 14 residues. Trimming pared 4 bases from V and 5 bases from J, leaving 14 bases between. CDR1 is SGHVS, CDR2 FNYEAQ, per germline. Written as DNA, the CDR3 is TGTGCCAGCAGCTACCAATTAACCCAGGAGACCCAGTACTTC. Amino acid sequence: CASSYQLTQETQYF.

This clonotype has just one count. The chain recombines TRBV7-3 with TRBJ2-7; D ambiguous. Looked up from germline, CDR1 is SGHTA and CDR2 is FQGTGA. Trimming left V 2 bases short and J 6 bases short, with 11 bases between. The CDR3 consists of 13 residues. In nucleotides, the CDR3 is TGTGCCAGCAGCTTAGCCGCGACATCCGAGCAGTACTTC. Translating it yields CASSLAATSEQYF.

Many counts were recorded for this clonotype. The rearrangement uses TRBV29-1 and TRBJ2-7; 7 bases agree with TRBD2. The J segment lost 6 bases and the V segment lost 1 base, leaving 0 bases of the junction unmatched. Germline CDR1 SQVTM, CDR2 ANQGSEA. The length of the CDR3 is 11 residues. CDR3 nucleotide sequence: TGCAGCGTTGAAGGGGGGGGCGAGCAGTACTTC. This gives the protein CSVEGGGEQYF.

This clonotype has a handful of counts. The genes are TRBV24-1 and TRBJ2-7, with D possibly matching TRBD1 (5 bases). The CDR3 spans 15 residues. CDR1 KGHDR and CDR2 SFDVKD come from the germline V gene. The V and J ends lost 2 bases and 2 bases respectively, with 12 bases between them. CDR3 sequence: CATSDSDRNTYEQYF. The CDR3 DNA sequence: TGTGCCACCAGTGATTCTGACAGAAATACCTACGAGCAGTACTTC.

Regarding this clonotype: A much larger clonotype is one base distant, so this may be a read error. The V gene is TRBV19, the J gene TRBJ2-7, with D perhaps matching TRBD1 or TRBD2 (5 bases each). The CDR3 length is 11 residues. Trimming stripped 4 bases from V and 7 bases from J, with 8 bases between. From germline, CDR1 is LNHDA and CDR2 SQIVND (reference sequence). CDR3 region: CASSKGREQYF. CDR3 DNA: TGTGCCAGTAGTAAGGGACGGGAGCAGTACTTC.

The CDR3 protein is CASSLSGYADTQYF. The CDR3 DNA reads as TGTGCCAGCAGCTTGAGCGGATATGCGGATACGCAGTATTTT. This chain connects TRBV11-3 to TRBJ2-3; tentatively, D is TRBD2 (5 bases). Germline-derived CDR1 and CDR2 are SGHNT and YENEEA. The CDR3 length is 14 residues. Trimming removed 3 bases at V and 6 bases at J, with 13 bases between.

This clonotype was seen more than once but under ten times. The chain links TRBV3-1 to TRBJ2-1; tentative D call: TRBD1 (6 bases). This CDR3 spans 14 amino acids. Germline V gene data show CDR1 as LGHDT and CDR2 as YNNKEL (reference sequence). The V end lost 8 bases, the J end lost 7 bases, and 18 bases lay between the germline ends. The CDR3 is CASSPGVRGNEQFF. CDR3 in DNA: TGTGCCAGCTCACCAGGGGTAAGAGGGAATGAGCAGTTCTTC.

This clonotype was recorded many times. This chain connects TRBV28 to TRBJ2-7; D is unclear. Trimming removed 7 bases at V and 3 bases at J, with 10 bases between. CDR3 length: 12 residues. Germline CDR1 is MDHEN and CDR2 is SYDVKM. CDR3: CASTQSRYEQYF. The CDR3 nucleotides are TGTGCCAGCACCCAGTCTCGCTACGAGCAGTACTTC.

Many counts were recorded for this clonotype. The CDR3 protein is CASTLDGSHQPQHF. The CDR3 coding sequence is TGCGCCAGCACCCTGGACGGGTCTCATCAGCCCCAGCATTTT. The chain couples TRBV5-1 to TRBJ1-5; unclear D gene. Germline assignment: CDR1 SGHRS and CDR2 YFSETQ. This CDR3 contains 14 residues. The V and J ends lost 6 bases and 5 bases respectively, with 15 bases between them.

This sequence joins TRBV20-1 and TRBJ1-1; D not resolved. The CDR3 covers 14 residues. The germline V and J ends were trimmed by 0 bases and 1 base, with 9 bases remaining between them. Germline values: CDR1 DFQATT, CDR2 SNEGSKA (reference sequence). As DNA, the CDR3 is TGCAGTGCTAGAGATCAACAGTGGAACACTGAAGCTTTCTTT. It specifies CSARDQQWNTEAFF.